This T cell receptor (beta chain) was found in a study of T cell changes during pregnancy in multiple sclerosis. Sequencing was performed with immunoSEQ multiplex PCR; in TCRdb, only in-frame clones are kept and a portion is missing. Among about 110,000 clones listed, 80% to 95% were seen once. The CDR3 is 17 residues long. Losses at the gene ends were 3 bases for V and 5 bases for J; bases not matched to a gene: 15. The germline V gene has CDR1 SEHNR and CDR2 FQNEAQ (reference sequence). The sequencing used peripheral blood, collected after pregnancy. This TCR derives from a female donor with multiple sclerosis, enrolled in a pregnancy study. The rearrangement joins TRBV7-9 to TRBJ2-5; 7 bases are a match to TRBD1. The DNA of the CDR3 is TGTGCCAGCAGCTTGGGGACAGAGCCCAGTGTACTGGAGACCCAGTACTTC. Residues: CASSLGTEPSVLETQYF.